This T cell receptor (beta chain) was captured by sequencing in a study of T cell changes during pregnancy in multiple sclerosis. Repertoires were generated with immunoSEQ multiplex PCR, while TCRdb's copy carries only in-frame clones and drops some. The table includes approximately 88,000 clones, roughly 93% detected once. The CDR3 runs 18 residues. With V trimmed by 2 bases and J by 4 bases, 17 bases remained unmatched. The germline V gene encodes CDR1 SGDLS and CDR2 YYNGEE. The material was peripheral blood, obtained in the first trimester of pregnancy. The rearrangement joins TRBV9 to TRBJ2-5; 7 bases align to TRBD2. This TCR was recovered from a female donor with multiple sclerosis, enrolled in a pregnancy study. The CDR3 DNA follows: TGTGCCAGCAGCGTCTCCCCCAGCGGGCCCACGGGGGGAGAGACCCAGTACTTC. Its protein is CASSVSPSGPTGGETQYF.